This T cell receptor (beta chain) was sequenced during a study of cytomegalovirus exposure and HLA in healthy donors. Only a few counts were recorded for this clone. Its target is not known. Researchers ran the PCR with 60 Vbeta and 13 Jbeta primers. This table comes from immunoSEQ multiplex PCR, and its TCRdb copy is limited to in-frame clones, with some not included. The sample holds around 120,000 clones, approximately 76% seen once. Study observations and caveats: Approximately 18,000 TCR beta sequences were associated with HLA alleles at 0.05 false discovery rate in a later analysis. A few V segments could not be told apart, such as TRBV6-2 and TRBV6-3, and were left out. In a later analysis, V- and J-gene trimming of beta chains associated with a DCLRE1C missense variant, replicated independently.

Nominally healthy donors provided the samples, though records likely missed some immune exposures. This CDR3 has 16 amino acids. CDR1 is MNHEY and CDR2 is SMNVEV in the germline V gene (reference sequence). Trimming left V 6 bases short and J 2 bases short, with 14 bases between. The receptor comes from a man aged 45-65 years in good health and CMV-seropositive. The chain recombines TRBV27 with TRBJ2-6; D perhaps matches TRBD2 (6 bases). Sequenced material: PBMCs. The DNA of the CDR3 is TGTGCCAGCAGCAGACAACTAGCTGCTGGGGCCAACGTCCTGACTTTC. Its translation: CASSRQLAAGANVLTF.